This T cell receptor beta chain comes out of a study of T-cell reconstitution after alpha-beta-depleted transplantation in children. The TCRbeta library incorporated unique molecular identifiers. TCRdb passed the PCR reads through MiXCR, listing each CDR3 protein once. The table records about a million distinct CDR3 sequences, less than 30% of them present only once. The specimen comprised PBMCs, mostly from graft donor cells, sampled 360 days after TCRalphabeta/CD19-depleted stem cell transplant. This sequence was found in a boy in the first two years of life who had a stem cell transplant for SCID, so the T cells may come from the graft donor.

This CDR3 reads CSAMSGGYNEQFF. CDR3 DNA sequence: TGCAGTGCTATGAGCGGGGGATACAATGAGCAGTTCTTC. The J gene is TRBJ2-1, the V gene TRBV20-1, with TRBD2 identical over 8 bases. Germline V gene sequence: CDR1 DFQATT, CDR2 SNEGSKA (reference sequence). J gave up 4 bases and V 4 bases, and 3 bases lay outside the gene matches. The CDR3 consists of 13 residues.